This T cell receptor (beta chain) is from a study of immune evolution from preneoplasia to lung adenocarcinoma. Study as a whole: HLA loss of heterozygosity: about 7% AIS, about 15% MIA, about 30% ADC, none AAH.

The protocol was immunoSEQ multiplex PCR, while the TCRdb copy is restricted to in-frame clones and leaves out a portion. The sample has 7,500 to 8,500 clones, about 79% seen once. This clone was seen a handful of times. Antigen unknown. Findings and limits, study-wide: Compared with EGFR-mutant or double wild-type lesions, KRAS-mutant nodules were more clonal. From normal lung to invasive adenocarcinoma, top clone frequencies appeared to decrease. Later-stage lesions seemingly showed higher T cell density and diversity than normal lung.

The trim removed 0 bases at V and 7 bases at J, leaving 4 bases unmatched. Germline V gene sequence: CDR1 LGHNA, CDR2 YNFKEQ. This CDR3 region has 16 residues. The clonotype originates from a person aged 50-75 years with lung adenocarcinoma. The chain joins TRBV4-2 to TRBJ2-1, with 12 bases matching TRBD2. Source material: FFPE invasive lung adenocarcinoma tissue. CDR3 bases: TGTGCCAGCAGCCAAGATAGTCTAGCGGGAGGGAATGAGCAGTTCTTC. Amino acids: CASSQDSLAGGNEQFF.